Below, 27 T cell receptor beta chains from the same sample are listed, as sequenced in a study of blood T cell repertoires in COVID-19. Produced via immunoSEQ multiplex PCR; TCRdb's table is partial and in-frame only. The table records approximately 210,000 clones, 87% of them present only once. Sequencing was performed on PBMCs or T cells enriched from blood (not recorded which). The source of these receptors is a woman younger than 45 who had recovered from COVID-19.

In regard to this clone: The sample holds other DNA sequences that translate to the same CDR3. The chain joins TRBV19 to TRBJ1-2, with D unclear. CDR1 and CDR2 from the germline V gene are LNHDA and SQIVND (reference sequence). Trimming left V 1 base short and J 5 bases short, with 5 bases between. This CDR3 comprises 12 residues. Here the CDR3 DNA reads TGTGCCAGTAGTATAGCGGGGTATGGCTACACCTTC. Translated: CASSIAGYGYTF.

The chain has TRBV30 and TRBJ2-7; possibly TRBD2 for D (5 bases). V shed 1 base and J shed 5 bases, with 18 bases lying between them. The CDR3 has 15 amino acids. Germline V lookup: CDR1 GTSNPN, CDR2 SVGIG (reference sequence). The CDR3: CAWSALDPGNDEQYF. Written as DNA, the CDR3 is TGTGCCTGGAGTGCTTTGGACCCGGGGAACGACGAGCAGTACTTC.

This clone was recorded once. The CDR3 loop is CASSPLRTGGSSSGNTIYF. CDR3 bases: TGTGCCAGCTCACCGCTACGGACAGGGGGATCAAGCTCTGGAAACACCATATATTTT. This chain links TRBV18 with TRBJ1-3; 10 bases line up with TRBD1. Germline V gene data show CDR1 as KGHSH and CDR2 as LQKENI. V gave up 3 bases and J gave up 0 bases; unmatched junction bases: 11. The CDR3 sequence is 19 residues long.

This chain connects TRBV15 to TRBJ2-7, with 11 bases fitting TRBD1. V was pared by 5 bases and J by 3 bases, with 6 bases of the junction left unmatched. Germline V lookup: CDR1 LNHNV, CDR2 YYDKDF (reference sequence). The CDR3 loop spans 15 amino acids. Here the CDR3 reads CATSGGQGEVYEQYF. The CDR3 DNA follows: TGTGCCACCAGCGGGGGACAGGGGGAGGTCTACGAGCAGTACTTC.

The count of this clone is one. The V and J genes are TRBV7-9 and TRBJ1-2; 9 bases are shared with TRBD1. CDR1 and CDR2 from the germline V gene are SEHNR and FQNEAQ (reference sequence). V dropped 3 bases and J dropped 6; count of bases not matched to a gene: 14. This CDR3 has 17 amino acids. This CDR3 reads CASSFAGPQGAQNGYTF. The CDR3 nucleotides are TGTGCCAGCAGCTTCGCGGGCCCACAGGGGGCGCAGAATGGCTACACCTTC.

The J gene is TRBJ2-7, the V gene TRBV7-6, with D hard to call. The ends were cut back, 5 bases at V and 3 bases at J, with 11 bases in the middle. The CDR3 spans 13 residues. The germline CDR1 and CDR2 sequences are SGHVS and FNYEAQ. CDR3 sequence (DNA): TGTGCCAGCAGCCCCCCAATCAGCTACGAGCAGTACTTC. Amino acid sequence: CASSPPISYEQYF. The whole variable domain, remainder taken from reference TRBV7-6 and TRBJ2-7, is GAGVSQSPRYKVTKRGQDVALRCDPISGHVSLYWYRQALGQGPEFLTYFNYEAQQDKSGLPNDRFSAERPEGSISTLTIQRTEQRDSAMYRCASSPPISYEQYFGPGTRLTVT.

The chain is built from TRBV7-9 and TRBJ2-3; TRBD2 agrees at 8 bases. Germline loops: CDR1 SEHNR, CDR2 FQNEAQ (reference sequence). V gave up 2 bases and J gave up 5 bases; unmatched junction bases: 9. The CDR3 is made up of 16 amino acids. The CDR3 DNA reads TGTGCCAGCAGCTTAATGCTCGGGAGGGCCAAAGATACGCAGTATTTT. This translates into CASSLMLGRAKDTQYF.

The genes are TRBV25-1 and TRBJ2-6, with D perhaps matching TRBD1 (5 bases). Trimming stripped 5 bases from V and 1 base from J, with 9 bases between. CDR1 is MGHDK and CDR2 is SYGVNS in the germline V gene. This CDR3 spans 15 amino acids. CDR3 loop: CASSKTDSGANVLTF. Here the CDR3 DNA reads TGTGCCAGCAGTAAGACAGATTCTGGGGCCAACGTCCTGACTTTC.

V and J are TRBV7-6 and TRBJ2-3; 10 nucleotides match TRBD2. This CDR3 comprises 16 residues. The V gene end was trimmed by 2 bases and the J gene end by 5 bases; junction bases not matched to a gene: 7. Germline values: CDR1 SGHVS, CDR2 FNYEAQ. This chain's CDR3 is CASSLFSGRAIDTQYF. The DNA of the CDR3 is TGTGCCAGCAGCTTATTCAGCGGGAGGGCCATAGATACGCAGTATTTT.

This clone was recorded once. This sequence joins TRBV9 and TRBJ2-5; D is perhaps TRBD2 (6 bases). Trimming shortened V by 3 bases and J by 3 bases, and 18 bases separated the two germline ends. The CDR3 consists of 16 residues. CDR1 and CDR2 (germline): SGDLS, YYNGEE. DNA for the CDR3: TGTGCCAGCAGCGCCACGGGACTCGAGCTAGAAGAGACCCAGTACTTC. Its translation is CASSATGLELEETQYF.

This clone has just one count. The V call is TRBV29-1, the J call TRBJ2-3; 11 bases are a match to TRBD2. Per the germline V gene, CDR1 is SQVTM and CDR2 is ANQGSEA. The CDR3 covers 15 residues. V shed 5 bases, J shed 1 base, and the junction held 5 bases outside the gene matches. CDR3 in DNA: TGCAGCGTTTCAGGACTAGCGGGTCGCACAGATACGCAGTATTTT. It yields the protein CSVSGLAGRTDTQYF.

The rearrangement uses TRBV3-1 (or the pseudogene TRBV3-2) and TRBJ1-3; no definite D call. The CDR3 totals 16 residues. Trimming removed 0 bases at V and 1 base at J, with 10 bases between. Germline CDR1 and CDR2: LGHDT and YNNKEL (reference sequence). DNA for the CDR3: TGTGCCAGCAGCCAAGATGTCGGAGGGTCTGGAAACACCATATATTTT. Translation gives CASSQDVGGSGNTIYF.

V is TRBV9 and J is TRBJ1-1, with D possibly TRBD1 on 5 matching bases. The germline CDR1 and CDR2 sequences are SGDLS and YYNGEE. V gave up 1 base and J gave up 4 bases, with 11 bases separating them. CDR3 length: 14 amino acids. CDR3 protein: CASSVHRGSTEAFF. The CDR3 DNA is TGTGCCAGCAGCGTACATAGGGGTTCCACTGAAGCTTTCTTT.

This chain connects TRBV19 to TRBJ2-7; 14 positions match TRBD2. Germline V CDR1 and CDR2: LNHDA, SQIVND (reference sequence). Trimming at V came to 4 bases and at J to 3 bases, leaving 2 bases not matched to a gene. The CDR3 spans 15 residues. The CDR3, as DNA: TGTGCCAGTAGTACAGGGACTAGCGGGAGCTACGAGCAGTACTTC. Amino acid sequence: CASSTGTSGSYEQYF.

CDR3 nucleotides: TGCAGCGTACAGGCCGATAATGAAAAACTGTTTTTT. The encoded protein is CSVQADNEKLFF. This sequence joins TRBV29-1 and TRBJ1-4; tentative D call: TRBD1 (5 bases). Germline CDR1 is SQVTM and CDR2 is ANQGSEA. Trimming pared 6 bases from V and 4 bases from J, leaving 9 bases between. There are 12 residues in the CDR3.

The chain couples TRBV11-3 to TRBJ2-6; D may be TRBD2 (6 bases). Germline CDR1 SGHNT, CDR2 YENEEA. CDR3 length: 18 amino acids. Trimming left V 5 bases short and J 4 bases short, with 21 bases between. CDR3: CASSPRRASGEGANVLTF. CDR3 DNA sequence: TGTGCCAGCAGCCCCCGAAGGGCCTCGGGAGAAGGGGCCAACGTCCTGACTTTC.

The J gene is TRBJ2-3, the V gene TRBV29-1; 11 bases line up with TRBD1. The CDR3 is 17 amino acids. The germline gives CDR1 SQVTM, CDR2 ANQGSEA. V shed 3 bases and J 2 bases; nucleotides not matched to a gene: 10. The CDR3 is CSVEGGTGGQLTDTQYF. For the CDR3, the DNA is TGCAGCGTTGAGGGTGGGACAGGGGGACAACTCACAGATACGCAGTATTTT.

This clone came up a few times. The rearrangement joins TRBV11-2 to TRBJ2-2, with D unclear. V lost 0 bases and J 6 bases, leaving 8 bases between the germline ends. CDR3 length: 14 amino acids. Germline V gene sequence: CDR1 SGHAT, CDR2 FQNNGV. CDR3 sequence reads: CASSLDSVPGELFF. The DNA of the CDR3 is TGTGCCAGCAGCTTAGATTCAGTTCCCGGGGAGCTGTTTTTT.

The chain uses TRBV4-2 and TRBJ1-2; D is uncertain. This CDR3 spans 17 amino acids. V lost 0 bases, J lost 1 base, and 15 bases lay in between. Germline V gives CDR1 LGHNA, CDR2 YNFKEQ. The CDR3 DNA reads TGTGCCAGCAGCCAAGATGTGGCACAGACATTTAACTATGGCTACACCTTC. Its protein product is CASSQDVAQTFNYGYTF.

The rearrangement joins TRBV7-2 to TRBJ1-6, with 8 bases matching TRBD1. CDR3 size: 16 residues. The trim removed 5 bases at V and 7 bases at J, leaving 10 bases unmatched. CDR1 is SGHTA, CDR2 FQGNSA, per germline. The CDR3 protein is CASSPTGGSRNSPLHF. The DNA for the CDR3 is TGTGCCAGCAGCCCTACAGGGGGTTCGAGGAATTCACCCCTCCACTTT.

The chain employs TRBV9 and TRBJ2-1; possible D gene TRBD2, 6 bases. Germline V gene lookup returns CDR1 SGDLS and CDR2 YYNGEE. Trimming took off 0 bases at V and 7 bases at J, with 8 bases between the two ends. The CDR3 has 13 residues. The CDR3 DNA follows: TGTGCCAGCAGCGTAGGCGGGATAAATGAGCAGTTCTTC. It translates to CASSVGGINEQFF.

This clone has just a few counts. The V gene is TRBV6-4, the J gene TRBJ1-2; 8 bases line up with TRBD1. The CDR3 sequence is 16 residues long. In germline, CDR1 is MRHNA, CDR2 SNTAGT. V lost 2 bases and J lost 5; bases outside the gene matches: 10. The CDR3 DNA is TGTGCCAGCAGTGACGGCGGGACAGGAGGCCTTTATGGCTACACCTTC. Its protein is CASSDGGTGGLYGYTF.

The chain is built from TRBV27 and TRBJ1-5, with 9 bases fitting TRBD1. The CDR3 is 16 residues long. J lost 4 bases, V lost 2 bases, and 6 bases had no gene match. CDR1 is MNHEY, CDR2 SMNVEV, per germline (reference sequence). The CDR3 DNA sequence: TGTGCCAGCAGTTTAAGGTGGACAGGGGAAAATCAGCCCCAGCATTTT. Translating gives CASSLRWTGENQPQHF.

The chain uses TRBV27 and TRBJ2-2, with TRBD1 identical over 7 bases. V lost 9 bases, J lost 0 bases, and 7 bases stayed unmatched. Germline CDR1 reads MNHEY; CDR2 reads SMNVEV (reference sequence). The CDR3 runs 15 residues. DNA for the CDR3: TGTGCCAGTCGCCCGGGACAGTCGAACACCGGGGAGCTGTTTTTT. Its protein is CASRPGQSNTGELFF.

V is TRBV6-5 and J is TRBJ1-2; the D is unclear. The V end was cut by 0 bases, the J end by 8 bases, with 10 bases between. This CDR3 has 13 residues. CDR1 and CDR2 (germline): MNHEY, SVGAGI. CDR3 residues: CASSYSTSGGYTF. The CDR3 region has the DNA TGTGCCAGCAGTTACTCAACGTCGGGGGGCTACACCTTC.

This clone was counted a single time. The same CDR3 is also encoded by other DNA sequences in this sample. The CDR3 loop is CASSDASGGYNEQFF. In DNA form, the CDR3 reads TGTGCCAGCAGTGATGCTAGCGGGGGATACAATGAGCAGTTCTTC. The V gene is TRBV2, the J gene TRBJ2-1; 10 bases map to TRBD2. The germline gives CDR1 SNHLY, CDR2 FYNNEI. The V and J ends lost 3 bases and 4 bases, in that order; junction bases with no gene match: 3. CDR3 length equals 15 residues. The complete variable domain, with remaining parts taken from reference TRBV2 and TRBJ2-1, reads EPEVTQTPSHQVTQMGQEVILRCVPISNHLYFYWYRQILGQKVEFLVSFYNNEISEKSEIFDDQFSVERPDGSNFTLKIRSTKLEDSAMYFCASSDASGGYNEQFFGPGTRLTVL.

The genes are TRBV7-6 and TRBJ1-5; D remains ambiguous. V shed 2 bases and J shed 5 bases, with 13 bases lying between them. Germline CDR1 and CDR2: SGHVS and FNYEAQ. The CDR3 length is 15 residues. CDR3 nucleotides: TGTGCCAGCAGCTTAACGGGAAGCCCCGATCAGCCCCAGCATTTT. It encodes CASSLTGSPDQPQHF. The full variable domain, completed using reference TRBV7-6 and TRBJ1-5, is GAGVSQSPRYKVTKRGQDVALRCDPISGHVSLYWYRQALGQGPEFLTYFNYEAQQDKSGLPNDRFSAERPEGSISTLTIQRTEQRDSAMYRCASSLTGSPDQPQHFGDGTRLSIL.